The present TCR beta chain was sequenced within a study of cytomegalovirus exposure and HLA in healthy donors. As regards this clone: No antigen is known for it.

Study-level points and caveats: Beyond CMV serostatus, there was no information to go on about immune exposure.

Germline CDR1 MNHNS, CDR2 SASEGT. Trimming took 5 bases from V and 7 from J; bases not matched to a gene: 6. The CDR3 is made up of 14 amino acids. The PCR had 60 Vbeta and 13 Jbeta primers. Measured with immunoSEQ multiplex PCR; TCRdb has only the in-frame clones, and not every one. The table lists under 150,000 clones, 70% to 80% of them singletons. The sequence derives from a human donor in good health. The chain carries TRBV6-1 and TRBJ2-4, with 9 bases identical to TRBD1. The source material was PBMCs. The CDR3 DNA is TGTGCCAGCAGTCGCGGGACAGGGCATAACATTCAGTACTTC. The encoded protein is CASSRGTGHNIQYF.